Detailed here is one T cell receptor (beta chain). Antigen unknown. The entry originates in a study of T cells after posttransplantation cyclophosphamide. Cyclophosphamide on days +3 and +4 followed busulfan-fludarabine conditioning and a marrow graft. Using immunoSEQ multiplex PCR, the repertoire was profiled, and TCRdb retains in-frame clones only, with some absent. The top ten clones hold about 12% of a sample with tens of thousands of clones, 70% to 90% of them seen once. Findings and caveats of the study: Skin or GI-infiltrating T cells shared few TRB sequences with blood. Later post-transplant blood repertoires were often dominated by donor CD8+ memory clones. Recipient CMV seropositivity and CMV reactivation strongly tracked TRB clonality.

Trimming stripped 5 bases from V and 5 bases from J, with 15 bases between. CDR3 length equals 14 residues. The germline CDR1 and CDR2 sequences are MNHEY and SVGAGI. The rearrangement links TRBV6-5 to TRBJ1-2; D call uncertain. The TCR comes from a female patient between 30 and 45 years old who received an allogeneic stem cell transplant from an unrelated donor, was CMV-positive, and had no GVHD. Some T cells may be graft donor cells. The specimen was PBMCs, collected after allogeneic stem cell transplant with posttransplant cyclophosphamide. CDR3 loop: CASSPLTSNYGYTF. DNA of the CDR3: TGTGCCAGCAGTCCGCTTACCAGTAATTATGGCTACACCTTC.